What follows is one TCR beta chain and its context. The antigen is not known. The data are from a study of radiotherapy plus CTLA-4 blockade in lung cancer. Study-wide context: Around 18% of enrolled patients responded objectively, and roughly 30% had disease control. Study conclusions and caveats: Best predicting response, reportedly, were early blood T cell clone dynamics, with interferon-beta. Blood TCR clones of tumor origin expanded after radiotherapy plus ipilimumab.

The germline V gene encodes CDR1 SGDLS and CDR2 YYNGEE. With 3 bases clipped from V and 7 bases from J, the junction kept 6 bases outside the gene matches. This CDR3 region has 13 residues. Clones were read by immunoSEQ multiplex PCR, and TCRdb kept only the in-frame ones, dropping some. The data hold 30,000 or so clones, with about 78% observed a single time. This sample comprised peripheral blood, obtained from a patient treated with radiotherapy plus ipilimumab. The source of this sequence is a human donor with non-small cell lung cancer who had stable disease on radiotherapy plus ipilimumab. The J gene is TRBJ2-5, the V gene TRBV9; 7 bases map to TRBD2. The CDR3 is CASSDSPGGTQYF. The DNA for the CDR3 is TGTGCCAGCAGCGACTCACCGGGGGGGACCCAGTACTTC. Filled out from reference TRBV9 and TRBJ2-5, the complete variable domain reads DSGVTQTPKHLITATGQRVTLRCSPRSGDLSVYWYQQSLDQGLQFLIQYYNGEERAKGNILERFSAQQFPDLHSELNLSSLELGDSALYFCASSDSPGGTQYFGPGTRLLVL.